A single sample gave rise to the 22 T cell receptor beta chains below, sequenced in a study of PD-1 blockade in mismatch repair-deficient tumors. Sequencing used immunoSEQ multiplex PCR; TCRdb keeps in-frame clones, though not all of them. Of 120,000 or so clones listed, 86% are singletons. Sequenced here: peripheral blood, sampled 44 weeks after starting pembrolizumab. The receptors were sampled from an adult with mismatch repair-deficient cancer.

This chain links TRBV19 with TRBJ2-7; 7 bases are a match to TRBD1. The CDR3 spans 15 residues. Germline CDR1 is LNHDA and CDR2 is SQIVND (reference sequence). V lost 2 bases and J lost 2; bases outside the gene matches: 6. In DNA, the CDR3 is TGTGCCAGTAGTATAACTCCGGGACAGACCTACGAGCAGTACTTC. It specifies CASSITPGQTYEQYF.

This chain joins TRBV2 and TRBJ2-7; D remains ambiguous. CDR3 length: 12 residues. V gave up 4 bases and J gave up 1 base, with 5 bases separating them. The V gene's germline CDR1 is SNHLY and CDR2 FYNNEI. CDR3 residues: CASSGQSYEQYF. The CDR3 DNA follows: TGTGCCAGCAGTGGTCAATCCTACGAGCAGTACTTC.

The chain carries TRBV4-3 and TRBJ2-5, with D maybe TRBD1 (7 bases). This CDR3 comprises 14 residues. Germline CDR1 is LGHNA and CDR2 is YSLEER. V lost 1 base and J 5 bases, leaving 11 bases between the germline ends. CDR3: CASSQVQGRETQYF. For the CDR3, the DNA is TGCGCCAGCAGCCAAGTACAGGGGAGGGAGACCCAGTACTTC.

CDR3 coding DNA: TGTGCCAGCAGTGATGTCCTGGAGGACATTCAGTACTTC. Protein sequence: CASSDVLEDIQYF. This sequence joins TRBV2 and TRBJ2-4; a possible D gene is TRBD2 (5 bases). Between the trimmed V and J ends, which lost 3 bases and 8 bases, there was a span of 11 bases. Germline lookup yields CDR1 SNHLY and CDR2 FYNNEI. CDR3 length: 13 amino acids.

The chain uses TRBV4-1 and TRBJ2-7; perhaps D is TRBD1 or TRBD2 (5 bases each). In germline, CDR1 is MGHRA, CDR2 YSYEKL. With 3 bases removed from V and 7 bases from J, the gap between germline ends came to 10 bases. This CDR3 region has 12 residues. CDR3 in amino acids: CASSQGVREQYF. The CDR3 DNA is TGCGCCAGCAGCCAGGGGGTGAGAGAGCAGTACTTC.

This clone was seen just once. This chain connects TRBV5-6 to TRBJ2-3; D may be TRBD1 (8 bases). CDR3 size: 14 residues. Per germline, CDR1 SGHDT and CDR2 YYEEEE. The ends were cut back, 4 bases at V and 7 bases at J, with 16 bases in the middle. The CDR3 reads CASSQQGGRNTQYF. For the CDR3, the DNA is TGTGCCAGCAGCCAACAGGGGGGGAGGAATACGCAGTATTTT.

The chain is built from TRBV9 and TRBJ2-2; D ambiguous. This CDR3 contains 12 residues. V dropped 1 base and J dropped 6 bases, with 4 bases sitting between them. Per germline, CDR1 SGDLS and CDR2 YYNGEE. The CDR3 DNA sequence: TGTGCCAGCAGCGTAACTTCCGGGGAGCTGTTTTTT. Translated: CASSVTSGELFF.

The count of this clone is one. This chain links TRBV7-2 with TRBJ2-1; the D gene is possibly TRBD2 (6 bases). Trimming removed 8 bases from V and 0 bases from J, with 11 bases in between. The CDR3 has 14 residues. Per the germline V gene, CDR1 is SGHTA and CDR2 is FQGNSA. CDR3 loop: CASRVAVSYNEQFF. CDR3 sequence (DNA): TGTGCCAGCCGGGTAGCGGTCTCCTACAATGAGCAGTTCTTC.

V is TRBV5-4 and J is TRBJ2-7, with a tentative D call TRBD2 (5 bases). This CDR3 comprises 14 residues. Germline CDR1 SGHNT, CDR2 YYREEE (reference sequence). With 4 bases removed from V and 5 bases from J, the gap between germline ends came to 16 bases. The CDR3 is CASSTSPTADEQYF. CDR3 nucleotide sequence: TGTGCCAGCAGCACTAGTCCAACGGCCGACGAGCAGTACTTC.

DNA for the CDR3: TGTGCCAGCAGTTCCGACAGGAACACTGAAGCTTTCTTT. It yields the protein CASSSDRNTEAFF. The chain couples TRBV11-1 to TRBJ1-1, with D perhaps matching TRBD1 (5 bases). Per germline, CDR1 SGHAT and CDR2 FQDESV (reference sequence). This CDR3 is 13 amino acids long. Trimming left V 6 bases short and J 1 base short, with 9 bases between. The entire variable domain, with the rest obtained from reference TRBV11-1 and TRBJ1-1, is as follows: EAEVAQSPRYKITEKSQAVAFWCDPISGHATLYWYRQILGQGPELLVQFQDESVVDDSQLPKDRFSAERLKGVDSTLKIQPAELGDSAMYLCASSSDRNTEAFFGQGTRLTVV.

This rearrangement joins TRBV4-1 to TRBJ2-7, with D perhaps TRBD2 (5 bases). The CDR3 has 16 amino acids. The germline V and J ends were trimmed by 0 bases and 7 bases, with 19 bases remaining between them. The germline gives CDR1 MGHRA, CDR2 YSYEKL. The CDR3 DNA follows: TGCGCCAGCAGCCAAGATGTGTCGGGGATCGGTGGGGAGCAGTACTTC. Its translation: CASSQDVSGIGGEQYF.

The V and J genes are TRBV6-6 and TRBJ2-7, with 10 bases aligning to TRBD1. The trim removed 2 bases at V and 2 bases at J, leaving 0 bases unmatched. The CDR3 contains 14 residues. The germline V gene encodes CDR1 MNHNY and CDR2 SVGAGI (reference sequence). The DNA for the CDR3 is TGTGCCAGCAGTTACGGGACAGGGGCCTACGAGCAGTACTTC. It is translated as CASSYGTGAYEQYF.

The chain combines TRBV6-4 with TRBJ2-1; 7 bases are a match to TRBD2. The ends lost 2 bases at V and 6 bases at J; junction bases unmatched: 10. CDR3 length: 16 amino acids. Germline V gives CDR1 MRHNA, CDR2 SNTAGT. Here the CDR3 reads CASSDVLAEALNEQFF. The CDR3 region has the DNA TGTGCCAGCAGTGACGTGCTAGCGGAGGCCCTCAATGAGCAGTTCTTC.

This chain links TRBV7-2 with TRBJ2-3; TRBD2 matches at 10 bases. The CDR3 has 16 residues. Germline V gene sequence: CDR1 SGHTA, CDR2 FQGNSA. J gave up 3 bases and V 1 base, and 4 bases lay outside the gene matches. CDR3 amino acids: CASSLGPAGGTDTQYF. The CDR3 DNA sequence: TGTGCCAGCAGCTTAGGCCCAGCGGGAGGGACAGATACGCAGTATTTT.

CDR3 DNA sequence: TGCGCCAGCAGCCAAGAAGGGACAGGGAAACCCGGGGAGCTGTTTTTT. Amino acids: CASSQEGTGKPGELFF. The rearrangement uses TRBV4-1 and TRBJ2-2, with 9 bases aligning to TRBD1. Germline CDR1 reads MGHRA; CDR2 reads YSYEKL. The CDR3 has 16 amino acids. With 0 bases clipped from V and 6 bases from J, the junction kept 5 bases outside the gene matches.

This clone appeared a few times. V is TRBV6-1 and J is TRBJ1-1, with 8 nucleotides matching TRBD1. CDR1 is MNHNS, CDR2 SASEGT, per germline. This CDR3 is 12 amino acids long. Trimming removed 5 bases from V and 10 bases from J; junction bases left unmatched: 6. The CDR3 protein is CASSPDRVGAFF. For the CDR3, the DNA is TGTGCCAGCAGTCCGGACAGGGTGGGAGCTTTCTTT.

This clone appeared once. A read error may produce the germline difference seen at one junction end. This sequence joins TRBV6-1 and TRBJ2-7; 13 bases are a match to TRBD2. The CDR3 covers 17 residues. Per germline, CDR1 MNHNS and CDR2 SASEGT. The CDR3, as DNA: TGTGCCATCAGTGAGAGGAGGGGACTAGCGGGATCGTACGAGCAGTACTTC. Its protein is CAISERRGLAGSYEQYF.

The J gene is TRBJ1-2, the V gene TRBV6-5, with D perhaps matching TRBD1 (5 bases). Trimming took off 2 bases at V and 7 bases at J, with 11 bases between the two ends. The CDR3 covers 13 residues. Germline-derived CDR1 and CDR2 are MNHEY and SVGAGI. The CDR3 is CASSYPGGGGYTF. Here the CDR3 DNA reads TGTGCCAGCAGTTACCCCGGGGGGGGTGGCTACACCTTC.

The chain carries TRBV18 and TRBJ2-7; 12 bases are a match to TRBD2. J gave up 5 bases and V 3 bases, and 8 bases lay outside the gene matches. Germline loops: CDR1 KGHSH, CDR2 LQKENI. The CDR3 has 16 residues. The CDR3 DNA is TGTGCCAGCTCACCTGTCCTAGCGGGAGGGCCACACGAGCAGTACTTC. This sequence encodes CASSPVLAGGPHEQYF.

CDR3 protein: CASSQATRFGSHEQYF. In DNA, the CDR3 is TGCGCCAGCAGCCAAGCAACGCGTTTCGGGTCCCACGAGCAGTACTTC. The J gene is TRBJ2-7, the V gene TRBV4-1; D call uncertain. The CDR3 totals 16 residues. The V end was cut by 1 base, the J end by 5 bases, with 18 bases between. Germline assignment: CDR1 MGHRA and CDR2 YSYEKL.

The V and J genes are TRBV6-5 and TRBJ2-7; TRBD1 might be the D (5 bases). The CDR3 sequence is 13 residues long. Trimming took off 5 bases at V and 0 bases at J, with 8 bases between the two ends. The germline CDR1 and CDR2 sequences are MNHEY and SVGAGI. CDR3: CASSGADSYEQYF. The DNA for the CDR3 is TGTGCCAGCAGTGGGGCCGACTCCTACGAGCAGTACTTC.

The V gene is TRBV29-1, the J gene TRBJ2-2; D not resolved. The CDR3 length is 12 residues. Germline V lookup: CDR1 SQVTM, CDR2 ANQGSEA. V was trimmed by 7 bases and J by 6 bases, leaving 12 bases between them. Here the CDR3 DNA reads TGCAGCGCTATCGAGACCTCCGGGGAGCTGTTTTTT. Amino acid sequence: CSAIETSGELFF.